This T cell receptor (beta chain) was obtained from a study of T cells after yellow fever vaccination. Broader study findings: Among primary-vaccination clones, most reappeared after the booster, at roughly 95% for CD4 and around 91% for CD8.

Many counts were recorded for this clonotype. Antigen specificity is unknown. TCRdb processed the 5' RACE reads anew with MiXCR; each CDR3 protein has one entry. The sample carries about 320,000 distinct CDR3 sequences, around 11% recorded once. The germline V gene has CDR1 SGHRS and CDR2 YFSETQ. Trimming removed 4 bases from V and 1 base from J; junction bases left unmatched: 4. The CDR3 has 16 amino acids. The chain has TRBV5-1 and TRBJ2-1, with 11 bases matching TRBD2. The input for sequencing was CD4+ T cells sorted from PBMCs, taken 45 days after the yellow fever booster vaccination. This receptor was obtained from a man aged 18 to 29 who received the YFV17D yellow fever vaccine. CDR3 DNA: TGCGCCAGCAGCCCAGTAGCGGGGGGGTCCTACAATGAGCAGTTCTTC. This codes for CASSPVAGGSYNEQFF. Combining the CDR3 with reference TRBV5-1 and TRBJ2-1 gives the whole variable domain KAGVTQTPRYLIKTRGQQVTLSCSPISGHRSVSWYQQTPGQGLQFLFEYFSETQRNKGNFPGRFSGRQFSNSRSEMNVSTLELGDSALYLCASSPVAGGSYNEQFFGPGTRLTVL.